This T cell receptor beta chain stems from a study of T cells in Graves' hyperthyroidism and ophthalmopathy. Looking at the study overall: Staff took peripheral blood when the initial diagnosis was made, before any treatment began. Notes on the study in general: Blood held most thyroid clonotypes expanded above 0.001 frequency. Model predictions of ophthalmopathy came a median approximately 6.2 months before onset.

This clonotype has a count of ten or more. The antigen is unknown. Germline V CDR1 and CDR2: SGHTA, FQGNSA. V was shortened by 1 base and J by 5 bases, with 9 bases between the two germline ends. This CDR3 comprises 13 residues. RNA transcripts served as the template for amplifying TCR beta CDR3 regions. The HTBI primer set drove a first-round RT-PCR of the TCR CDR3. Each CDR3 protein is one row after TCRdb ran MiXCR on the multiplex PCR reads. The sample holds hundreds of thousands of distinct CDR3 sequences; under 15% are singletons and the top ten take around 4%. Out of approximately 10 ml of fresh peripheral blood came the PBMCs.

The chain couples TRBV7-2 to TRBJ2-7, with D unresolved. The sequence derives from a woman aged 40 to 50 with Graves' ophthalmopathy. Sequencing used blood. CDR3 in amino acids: CASSLESGNEQYF. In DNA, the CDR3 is TGTGCCAGCAGCTTAGAGTCGGGCAACGAGCAGTACTTC.